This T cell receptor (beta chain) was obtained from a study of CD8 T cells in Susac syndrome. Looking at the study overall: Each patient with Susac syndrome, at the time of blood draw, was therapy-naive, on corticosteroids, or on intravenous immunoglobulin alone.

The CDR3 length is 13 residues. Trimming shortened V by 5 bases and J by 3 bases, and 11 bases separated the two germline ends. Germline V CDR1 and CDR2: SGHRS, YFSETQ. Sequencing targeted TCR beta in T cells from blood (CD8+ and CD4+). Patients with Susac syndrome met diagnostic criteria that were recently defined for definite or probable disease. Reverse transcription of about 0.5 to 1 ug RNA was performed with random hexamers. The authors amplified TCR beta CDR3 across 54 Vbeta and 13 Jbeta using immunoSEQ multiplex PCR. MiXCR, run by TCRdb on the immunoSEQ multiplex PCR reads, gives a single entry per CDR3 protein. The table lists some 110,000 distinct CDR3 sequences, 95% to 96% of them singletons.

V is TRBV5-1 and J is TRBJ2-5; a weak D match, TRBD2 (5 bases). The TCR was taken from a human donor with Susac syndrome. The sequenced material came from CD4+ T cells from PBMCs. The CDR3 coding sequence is TGCGCCAGCAGTCGGACTGCCGAAGAGACCCAGTACTTC. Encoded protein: CASSRTAEETQYF. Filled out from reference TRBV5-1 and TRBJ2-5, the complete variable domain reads KAGVTQTPRYLIKTRGQQVTLSCSPISGHRSVSWYQQTPGQGLQFLFEYFSETQRNKGNFPGRFSGRQFSNSRSEMNVSTLELGDSALYLCASSRTAEETQYFGPGTRLLVL.